This passage covers 11 T cell receptor beta chains from one sample sequenced in a study of T-cell reconstitution after alpha-beta-depleted transplantation in children. A library of TCRbeta sequences, prepared with unique molecular identifiers, was generated. Each CDR3 protein gets one entry after TCRdb re-called the PCR reads with MiXCR. Found here are 250,000 to 300,000 distinct CDR3 sequences, around 9.1% of them singletons; the top ten hold around 7.6%. The source was PBMCs, collected before TCRalphabeta/CD19-depleted stem cell transplant. The receptors were gathered from a boy younger than two with acute myeloid leukemia, due to receive a stem cell transplant.

This clonotype has at least ten counts. The chain links TRBV21-1 to TRBJ1-2; TRBD1 reflects the table's D call only, with no check against the DNA. TRBV21-1 is a documented pseudogene. This CDR3 spans 15 amino acids. The DNA of the CDR3 is TGTGCCAGCAGCAACTCGCCGGGACAGGGGGATGGCTACACCTTC. It encodes CASSNSPGQGDGYTF.

This clonotype was counted many times. The V gene is TRBV7-2, the J gene TRBJ1-1; perhaps TRBD1 as D (5 bases). The V gene lost 1 base and the J gene lost 5 bases, with 14 bases spanning the gap. The germline V gene has CDR1 SGHTA and CDR2 FQGNSA. This CDR3 comprises 15 residues. The DNA of the CDR3 is TGTGCCAGCAGCTTAGGGGTCAGGGCAAGAACTGAAGCTTTCTTT. Its protein product is CASSLGVRARTEAFF.

This clonotype was detected ten times or more. This chain links TRBV6-4 with TRBJ2-2, with 7 positions matching TRBD1. After removal of 8 bases from V and 1 base from J, the junction contained 4 bases not matched to a gene. CDR3 size: 14 residues. Germline V CDR1 and CDR2: MRHNA, SNTAGT. CDR3 sequence (DNA): TGTGCCAGCTCCCGGGACAGGAACACCGGGGAGCTGTTTTTT. Translating it yields CASSRDRNTGELFF.

This clonotype was picked up a small number of times. This chain connects TRBV4-1 to TRBJ2-7; 7 bases fit TRBD1. CDR1 and CDR2 from the germline V gene are MGHRA and YSYEKL. The CDR3 runs to 16 residues. The V and J ends lost 2 bases and 3 bases, in that order; junction bases with no gene match: 10. CDR3 sequence: CASSQSFDRVGYEQYF. CDR3 DNA sequence: TGCGCCAGCAGCCAATCTTTTGACAGGGTCGGCTACGAGCAGTACTTC.

This clonotype appeared many times. The V call is TRBV7-3, the J call TRBJ2-2; D is unclear. This CDR3 has 14 residues. Deletions cut 5 bases from V and 0 bases from J, with 7 bases between. Germline loops: CDR1 SGHTA, CDR2 FQGTGA. CDR3 coding DNA: TGTGCCAGCAGCCCAACTGCGAACACCGGGGAGCTGTTTTTT. Amino acids: CASSPTANTGELFF. The full variable domain, with the rest looked up from reference TRBV7-3 and TRBJ2-2, is GAGVSQTPSNKVTEKGKYVELRCDPISGHTALYWYRQSLGQGPEFLIYFQGTGAADDSGLPNDRFFAVRPEGSVSTLKIQRTERGDSAVYLCASSPTANTGELFFGEGSRLTVL.

The gene calls are TRBV12-3 or TRBV12-4 and TRBJ1-5; no reliable D call. The CDR3 contains 13 residues. Trimming pared 5 bases from V and 11 bases from J, leaving 16 bases between. The CDR3 sequence is CASSLLDGRTQHF. The CDR3 DNA sequence: TGTGCCAGCAGTCTCCTGGACGGTCGGACCCAGCATTTT.

Ten or more counts support this clonotype. For the CDR3, the DNA is TGTGCCAGCACCGGGACTAGCGGGGTCACAGATACGCAGTATTTT. As protein: CASTGTSGVTDTQYF. The chain is built from TRBV2 and TRBJ2-3; 13 nucleotides align to TRBD2. There are 15 residues in the CDR3. Germline V gives CDR1 SNHLY, CDR2 FYNNEI. V was pared by 7 bases and J by 2 bases, with 3 bases of the junction left unmatched.

This clonotype was picked up many times. This chain connects TRBV4-1 to TRBJ2-2; 8 bases map to TRBD2. The CDR3 loop spans 18 amino acids. Germline V lookup: CDR1 MGHRA, CDR2 YSYEKL. V trimming: 4 bases; J trimming: 3 bases; junction bases outside the gene matches: 13. For the CDR3, the DNA is TGCGCCAGCAGCCCGCGGGGCCGAGGGACTAGTGACACCGGGGAGCTGTTTTTT. This translates into CASSPRGRGTSDTGELFF.

This clonotype was recorded at least ten times. This chain joins TRBV29-1 and TRBJ1-1; 7 bases are shared with TRBD1. Per the germline V gene, CDR1 is SQVTM and CDR2 is ANQGSEA. This CDR3 region has 13 residues. V trimming: 7 bases; J trimming: 0 bases; junction bases outside the gene matches: 5. CDR3 in DNA: TGCAGCGCCCTGGGACAGATGAACACTGAAGCTTTCTTT. Translation: CSALGQMNTEAFF.

The sample holds many counts of this clonotype. The V gene is TRBV18, the J gene TRBJ1-5; weak D call: TRBD1 (6 bases). In germline, CDR1 is KGHSH, CDR2 LQKENI. The CDR3 is 19 residues long. V lost 3 bases to trimming and J lost 2 bases, with 23 bases between them. The CDR3 nucleotides are TGTGCCAGCTCACCCCAAGGAGGGGCGCTAAGGGGGGGCAATCAGCCCCAGCATTTT. Its translation is CASSPQGGALRGGNQPQHF.

This sequence joins TRBV10-3 and TRBJ2-7; D may be TRBD1 (7 bases). The CDR3 consists of 12 residues. Germline V gene data show CDR1 as ENHRY and CDR2 as SYGVKD. V lost 5 bases, J lost 5 bases, and 10 bases lay in between. CDR3 DNA: TGTGCCATCAGTCAGGGGGGAAACGAGCAGTACTTC. Translation: CAISQGGNEQYF.